This T cell receptor beta chain is from a study of blood T cell repertoires in COVID-19 (dated by TCRdb to 2020 to 2021). For context, the study as a whole: The collaborator samples originated in the United States, Italy and Spain and spanned the acute and convalescent phases of COVID-19. The material from the prospective study consisted of cDNA or gDNA derived from T cells, B-cell-depleted T cells, or PBMCs. Subjects who had been exposed to COVID-19, were actively infected with it, or had recovered from it provided the deeply sampled blood TCRbeta repertoires that made up the dataset. The repertoires were made available in a free public database intended to serve as a resource for research on the immune response to SARS-CoV-2. Samples were obtained from the ongoing ImmuneRACE study (first 160 participants) and from 1,254 subjects provided by 6 global collaborators. Nearly every sample came with metadata listing a de-identified subject ID, COVID-19 status, age in years and sex. Where available, HLA class I and class II types were taken from metadata supplied by the sample provider and were not determined by assay-based typing.

Each collaborating institution followed its own protocols to collect whole blood in K2EDTA tubes. Collaborator samples were shipped for TCRbeta analysis as frozen whole blood, isolated PBMCs, or DNA extracted from either sample type. The CDR3 has 16 amino acids, counting the end cysteine and phenylalanine. Just CDR3 DNA is preserved here, 48 bases in frame from base 1. Based on the germline V gene (reference sequence), the CDR1 and CDR2 sequences are SGHAT and FQDESV. The germline V and J ends show losses of 0 bases and 8 bases respectively, and no gene match explains 10 bases of the junction. This clone was counted a single time. It lacks a known antigen. No base quality information exists; no much larger clone differs at one position. TCRbeta CDR3 regions were amplified from genomic DNA using the immunoSEQ Assay, a bias-controlled multiplex PCR. Concerning the study's data processing: The number of nucleated cells in each sample was estimated by amplification of reference gene primers within the assay. Sequence reads were collapsed and filtered to measure the absolute abundance of every unique TCRbeta CDR3 rearrangement. For each sample, productive Simpson clonality was calculated as the square root of Simpson's diversity index across productive rearrangements. TCRdb obtained this table from immuneACCESS and retained in-frame rearrangements with V and J assigned. These tables miss some clones; where compared with another copy, unresolved V genes account for less than half of the shortfall, and the remainder is unexplained. The V and J calls and clone size are taken from that table; D and trimming were inferred from the DNA. Within this sample are some 150,000 clones, with roughly nine tenths of them counted one time only. Over 2% of the sample comes from the top ten.

What the study reported, not specific to this receptor: The amount of clinical and demographic metadata varied by source and participant and was provided uncurated.

The V and J segments used are TRBV11-1 and TRBJ1-2; 9 of the junction bases match TRBD1. Specimen: peripheral blood. This TCR was sampled from a woman in her 70s with acute or convalescent COVID-19. The CDR3 region: CASSLASGQGPGGYTF. The bases are TGTGCCAGCAGCTTAGCCTCCGGACAGGGGCCTGGGGGCTACACCTTC.